One T cell receptor (beta chain) is described in this entry. As yet, its antigen is unknown. Before sequencing, viral peptide pools were used by the ViraFEST assay to expand antigen-specific CD4+ T cells. CD4+ T cells were isolated after about eleven days of culture. The data were obtained in a study of vaccination effects on CD4 cells after COVID-19. Some clones are missing from TCRdb's copy, which holds only in-frame ones; the method was immunoSEQ multiplex PCR. The repertoire includes 20,000 to 25,000 clones, around 66% of them detected once, and around 11% sits in the top ten. This TCR was sampled from a human donor who received a COVID-19 vaccine. Sequenced here: CD4+ T cells from PBMCs cultured with HCoV-229E spike peptides, sampled before COVID-19 vaccination.

The CDR3 is CASSVSPRVGGNTIYF. CDR3 nucleotides: TGTGCCAGCAGTGTTAGCCCCAGGGTAGGCGGAAACACCATATATTTT. The chain uses TRBV6-1 and TRBJ1-3, with D tentatively TRBD1 (5 bases). Germline-derived CDR1 and CDR2 are MNHNS and SASEGT. Trimming removed 4 bases from V and 4 bases from J, with 17 bases in between. This CDR3 comprises 16 residues.